Below are 24 T cell receptor beta chains sequenced from a single sample in a study of cytomegalovirus exposure and HLA in healthy donors. The primer mix had 60 Vbeta and 13 Jbeta primers. Method: immunoSEQ multiplex PCR; TCRdb's copy keeps in-frame clones and lacks some. Among about 140,000 clones, around 79% were seen once, and the ten largest hold more than 3%. Sequencing was carried out using PBMCs. Every receptor here comes from a female donor in good health and CMV-seronegative.

This clone turned up a few times. The V call is TRBV6-5, the J call TRBJ1-4; possible D gene TRBD1, 6 bases. The CDR3 totals 14 residues. Germline CDR1 and CDR2: MNHEY and SVGAGI. The ends were cut back, 0 bases at V and 8 bases at J, with 10 bases in the middle. Written as DNA, the CDR3 is TGTGCCAGCAGTTACTCCGCTGACAGGGAAAAACTGTTTTTT. Its protein is CASSYSADREKLFF.

V and J are TRBV5-4 and TRBJ2-7; 7 bases fit TRBD2. The V gene end was trimmed by 4 bases and the J gene end by 0 bases; junction bases not matched to a gene: 1. Germline-derived CDR1 and CDR2 are SGHNT and YYREEE (reference sequence). The CDR3 contains 13 residues. CDR3 residues: CASSSGASYEQYF. The CDR3 region has the DNA TGTGCCAGCAGCAGCGGGGCCTCCTACGAGCAGTACTTC.

V is TRBV29-1 and J is TRBJ2-7; the match to TRBD1 covers 10 bases. Germline V gene data show CDR1 as SQVTM and CDR2 as ANQGSEA. V trimming: 6 bases; J trimming: 2 bases; junction bases outside the gene matches: 13. This CDR3 region has 16 residues. Here the CDR3 DNA reads TGCAGCGTCGCCGGGACAGGGGCTATACCCCCCTACGAGCAGTACTTC. Protein sequence: CSVAGTGAIPPYEQYF.

The count of this clone is one. The chain has TRBV29-1 and TRBJ1-2; TRBD1 matches 8 bases. CDR3 length: 15 amino acids. Trimming took 4 bases from V and 2 from J; bases not matched to a gene: 9. CDR1 is SQVTM and CDR2 is ANQGSEA in the germline V gene. The CDR3 sequence is CSVVFRDRQNYGYTF. CDR3 DNA sequence: TGCAGCGTTGTCTTCCGGGACAGGCAAAACTATGGCTACACCTTC. The complete variable domain, with remaining parts taken from reference TRBV29-1 and TRBJ1-2, reads SAVISQKPSRDICQRGTSLTIQCQVDSQVTMMFWYRQQPGQSLTLIATANQGSEATYESGFVIDKFPISRPNLTFSTLTVSNMSPEDSSIYLCSVVFRDRQNYGYTFGSGTRLTVV.

Only a few counts were recorded for this clone. This chain connects TRBV18 to TRBJ1-1; TRBD1 is a possible D gene (6 bases). This CDR3 has 14 residues. V was trimmed by 2 bases and J by 0 bases, leaving 7 bases between them. Germline CDR1 reads KGHSH; CDR2 reads LQKENI. This CDR3 is CASSPSGVNTEAFF. In nucleotides, the CDR3 is TGTGCCAGCTCACCATCAGGGGTGAACACTGAAGCTTTCTTT.

There are a few counts of this clone. The chain employs TRBV19 and TRBJ1-1, with TRBD1 matching 7 bases. V shed 6 bases and J 4 bases; nucleotides not matched to a gene: 17. This CDR3 spans 17 amino acids. Germline loops: CDR1 LNHDA, CDR2 SQIVND (reference sequence). The CDR3 here is CASSDLQTGRPATEAFF. In DNA, the CDR3 is TGTGCCAGTAGCGATCTCCAGACAGGGCGGCCAGCCACTGAAGCTTTCTTT.

In its sample, this clone was seen a few times. V and J are TRBV7-9 and TRBJ2-7, with D possibly matching TRBD2 (6 bases). The CDR3 contains 11 residues. V was cut by 11 bases and J by 6 bases, with 14 bases left in between. Germline V CDR1 and CDR2: SEHNR, FQNEAQ (reference sequence). CDR3 DNA: TGTGCCTTCCTCCTGGGGGGCGAGCAGTACTTC. It codes for CAFLLGGEQYF.

The chain uses TRBV2 and TRBJ2-3; 11 positions match TRBD2. In germline, CDR1 is SNHLY, CDR2 FYNNEI. This CDR3 comprises 14 residues. V was clipped by 7 bases and J by 6 bases; unmatched bases: 6. The CDR3 protein is CASKTSGVGDTQYF. In nucleotides, the CDR3 is TGTGCCAGCAAGACTAGCGGGGTAGGGGATACGCAGTATTTT.

This chain connects TRBV7-9 to TRBJ1-2; no clear D gene. The V gene's germline CDR1 is SEHNR and CDR2 FQNEAQ (reference sequence). The ends were cut back, 5 bases at V and 0 bases at J, with 13 bases in the middle. CDR3 length: 15 amino acids. CDR3 region: CASSLGNGANYGYTF. CDR3 bases: TGTGCCAGCAGCCTTGGTAACGGGGCTAACTATGGCTACACCTTC.

The chain combines TRBV9 with TRBJ2-7; 12 nucleotides align to TRBD1. The CDR3 has 16 amino acids. Germline V gene data show CDR1 as SGDLS and CDR2 as YYNGEE. The trim removed 0 bases at V and 3 bases at J, leaving 4 bases unmatched. CDR3 sequence: CASSVAGTGGSYEQYF. The CDR3 bases are TGTGCCAGCAGCGTAGCTGGGACAGGGGGCAGCTACGAGCAGTACTTC.

This chain joins TRBV7-2 and TRBJ2-2; 8 bases line up with TRBD1. In germline, CDR1 is SGHTA, CDR2 FQGNSA. V lost 6 bases to trimming and J lost 0 bases; unmatched junction nucleotides: 0. The CDR3 runs to 14 residues. The CDR3: CASRGQANTGELFF. In DNA, the CDR3 is TGTGCCAGCAGGGGACAGGCGAACACCGGGGAGCTGTTTTTT. The entire variable domain, with the rest obtained from reference TRBV7-2 and TRBJ2-2, is as follows: GAGVSQSPSNKVTEKGKDVELRCDPISGHTALYWYRQSLGQGLEFLIYFQGNSAPDKSGLPSDRFSAERTGGSVSTLTIQRTQQEDSAVYLCASRGQANTGELFFGEGSRLTVL.

The chain employs TRBV19 and TRBJ2-5; 12 bases are a match to TRBD2. The V segment lost 1 base and the J segment 5 bases; nucleotides outside the gene matches: 5. Germline V gives CDR1 LNHDA, CDR2 SQIVND (reference sequence). The CDR3 has 16 residues. The CDR3 DNA reads TGTGCCAGTAGTATAGGTGGGACTAGCGGGCTGGAGACCCAGTACTTC. It codes for CASSIGGTSGLETQYF.

A few counts support this clone. The chain joins TRBV6-6 to TRBJ1-1, with D tentatively TRBD1 (6 bases). Germline CDR1 is MNHNY and CDR2 is SVGAGI (reference sequence). Trimming took 2 bases from V and 3 from J, leaving 7 bases between them. This CDR3 is 13 amino acids long. CDR3 bases: TGTGCCAGCAGTTACGGGGGCGACACTGAAGCTTTCTTT. This encodes CASSYGGDTEAFF.

This sequence joins TRBV4-1 and TRBJ1-2, with D uncertain. The germline V gene encodes CDR1 MGHRA and CDR2 YSYEKL. CDR3 size: 15 residues. V was clipped by 0 bases and J by 7 bases, with 15 bases between them. The CDR3 sequence is CASSQDYPGEGGYTF. The CDR3 nucleotides are TGCGCCAGCAGCCAAGATTATCCCGGGGAGGGTGGCTACACCTTC.

This chain joins TRBV7-9 and TRBJ1-5; a weak D match, TRBD1 (6 bases). The CDR3 runs 14 residues. In germline, CDR1 is SEHNR, CDR2 FQNEAQ (reference sequence). Trimming left V 5 bases short and J 3 bases short, with 11 bases between. Here the CDR3 DNA reads TGTGCCAGCAGCCTCGGGGGGCTCAATCAGCCCCAGCATTTT. Translation gives CASSLGGLNQPQHF.

V gene TRBV28 combines with J gene TRBJ1-1; tentative D call: TRBD1 (6 bases). The CDR3 is made up of 16 amino acids. Trimming shortened V by 7 bases and J by 0 bases, and 18 bases separated the two germline ends. Germline V gene sequence: CDR1 MDHEN, CDR2 SYDVKM. CDR3 protein: CASTLAGGPLNTEAFF. The DNA of the CDR3 is TGTGCCAGCACCCTGGCGGGGGGCCCCTTGAACACTGAAGCTTTCTTT.

In this sample, this clone turned up many times. CDR3 protein: CASSLSGQGRYF. The CDR3 DNA reads as TGTGCCAGCAGCTTAAGCGGACAGGGTCGGTATTTT. The chain carries TRBV11-2 and TRBJ2-3; 8 bases align to TRBD1. The V gene end was trimmed by 2 bases and the J gene end by 14 bases; junction bases not matched to a gene: 6. This CDR3 has 12 residues. CDR1 is SGHAT, CDR2 FQNNGV, per germline.

This chain connects TRBV6-1 to TRBJ1-2, with TRBD1 as a possible D gene (5 bases). CDR1 is MNHNS and CDR2 is SASEGT in the germline V gene. Trimming took 3 bases from V and 4 from J, leaving 6 bases between them. The length of the CDR3 is 12 residues. In DNA, the CDR3 is TGTGCCAGCAGTGATCAGGGCTATGGCTACACCTTC. Its translation is CASSDQGYGYTF.

The CDR3 nucleotides read TGTGCCAGCAGCTCAACGGGACTAGCGGGGACCGGGGAGCTGTTTTTT. Amino acid sequence: CASSSTGLAGTGELFF. The chain employs TRBV7-3 and TRBJ2-2; 13 nucleotides match TRBD2. The length of the CDR3 is 16 residues. Germline CDR1 and CDR2: SGHTA and FQGTGA. The V segment lost 4 bases and the J segment 5 bases; nucleotides outside the gene matches: 4.

This chain joins TRBV2 and TRBJ1-2; D is possibly TRBD1 (5 bases). Germline-derived CDR1 and CDR2 are SNHLY and FYNNEI. The CDR3 is 14 amino acids. Deletions cut 0 bases from V and 6 bases from J, with 11 bases between. The CDR3 is CASSEAPTAHGYTF. The DNA for the CDR3 is TGTGCCAGCAGTGAAGCGCCGACAGCCCATGGCTACACCTTC.

Points on this clone: Other nucleotide sequences in the sample specify the same CDR3. The chain employs TRBV9 and TRBJ2-7, with unresolved D. Germline V gene sequence: CDR1 SGDLS, CDR2 YYNGEE. The CDR3 runs 14 residues. V shed 0 bases and J shed 0 bases, with 7 bases lying between them. The CDR3 DNA sequence: TGTGCCAGCAGCGTAGGTTCCGGCTCCTACGAGCAGTACTTC. This encodes CASSVGSGSYEQYF.

The chain joins TRBV6-1 to TRBJ2-1; 11 bases map to TRBD2. Per the germline V gene, CDR1 is MNHNS and CDR2 is SASEGT. CDR3 size: 14 residues. V dropped 8 bases and J dropped 7; count of bases not matched to a gene: 7. CDR3 in amino acids: CASRGTSGPNEQFF. In nucleotides, the CDR3 is TGTGCCAGCCGCGGGACTAGCGGCCCTAATGAGCAGTTCTTC.

The rearrangement links TRBV15 to TRBJ2-2, with 7 bases fitting TRBD2. The CDR3 totals 14 residues. The junction had 1 base not matched to a gene; V was cut back by 3 bases and J by 3 bases. Germline CDR1 reads LNHNV; CDR2 reads YYDKDF (reference sequence). CDR3 protein: CATSRGGYTGELFF. CDR3 nucleotides: TGTGCCACCAGCAGGGGAGGGTACACCGGGGAGCTGTTTTTT. Complete variable domain (other parts from reference TRBV15 and TRBJ2-2): DAMVIQNPRYQVTQFGKPVTLSCSQTLNHNVMYWYQQKSSQAPKLLFHYYDKDFNNEADTPDNFQSRRPNTSFCFLDIRSPGLGDTAMYLCATSRGGYTGELFFGEGSRLTVL.

The chain joins TRBV18 to TRBJ1-4; the D is unclear. The germline V and J ends were trimmed by 3 bases and 4 bases, with 6 bases remaining between them. CDR3 length equals 13 residues. Germline assignment: CDR1 KGHSH and CDR2 LQKENI. The CDR3 reads CASSPRSNEKLFF. The DNA for the CDR3 is TGTGCCAGCTCACCCCGTAGTAATGAAAAACTGTTTTTT.